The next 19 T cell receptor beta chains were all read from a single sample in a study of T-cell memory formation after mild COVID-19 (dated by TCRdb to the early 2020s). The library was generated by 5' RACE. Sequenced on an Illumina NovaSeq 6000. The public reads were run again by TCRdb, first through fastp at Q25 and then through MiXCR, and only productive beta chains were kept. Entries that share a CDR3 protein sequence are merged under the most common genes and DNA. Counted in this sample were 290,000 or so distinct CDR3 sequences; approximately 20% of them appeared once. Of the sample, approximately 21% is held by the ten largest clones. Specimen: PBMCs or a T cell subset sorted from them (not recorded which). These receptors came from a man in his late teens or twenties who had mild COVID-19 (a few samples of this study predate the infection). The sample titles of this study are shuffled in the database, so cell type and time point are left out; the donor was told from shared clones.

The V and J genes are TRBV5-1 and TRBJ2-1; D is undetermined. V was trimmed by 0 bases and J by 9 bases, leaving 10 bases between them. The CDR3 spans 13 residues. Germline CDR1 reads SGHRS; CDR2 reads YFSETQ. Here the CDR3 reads CASSLVPAGEQFF. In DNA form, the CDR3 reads TGCGCCAGCAGCTTGGTTCCGGCCGGTGAGCAGTTCTTC.

CDR3 amino acids: CASSLQSSGGSDTQYF. The CDR3 nucleotides read TGCGCCAGCAGCTTACAATCTAGCGGGGGGTCCGATACGCAGTATTTT. The chain employs TRBV5-1 and TRBJ2-3; TRBD2 matches 11 bases. Unmatched junction bases numbered 8, after V lost 2 bases and J lost 6 bases. Looked up from germline, CDR1 is SGHRS and CDR2 is YFSETQ. This CDR3 is 16 amino acids long.

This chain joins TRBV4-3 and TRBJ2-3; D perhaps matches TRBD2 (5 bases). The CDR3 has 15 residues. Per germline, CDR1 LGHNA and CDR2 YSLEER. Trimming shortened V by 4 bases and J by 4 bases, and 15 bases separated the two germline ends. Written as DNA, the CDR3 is TGCGCCAGCAGCCGGGCCCCGGGGATCGCAGATACGCAGTATTTT. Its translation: CASSRAPGIADTQYF.

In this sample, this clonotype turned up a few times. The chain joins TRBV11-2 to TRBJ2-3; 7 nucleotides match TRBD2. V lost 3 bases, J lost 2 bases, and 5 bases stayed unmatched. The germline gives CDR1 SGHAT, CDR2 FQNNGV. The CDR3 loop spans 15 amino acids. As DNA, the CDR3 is TGTGCCAGCAGCTTTCTGAGCGGGGTCACAGATACGCAGTATTTT. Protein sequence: CASSFLSGVTDTQYF.

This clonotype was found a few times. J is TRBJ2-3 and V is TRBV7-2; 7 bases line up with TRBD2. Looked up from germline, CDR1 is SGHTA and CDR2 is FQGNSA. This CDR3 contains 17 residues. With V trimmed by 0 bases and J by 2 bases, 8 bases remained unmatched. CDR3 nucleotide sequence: TGTGCCAGCAGCTTAGCTCTGGCGGGGGACCCCACAGATACGCAGTATTTT. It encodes CASSLALAGDPTDTQYF.

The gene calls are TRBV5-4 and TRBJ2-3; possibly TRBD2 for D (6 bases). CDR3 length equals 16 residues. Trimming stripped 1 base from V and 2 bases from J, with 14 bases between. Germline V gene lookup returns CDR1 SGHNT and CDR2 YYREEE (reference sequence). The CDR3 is CASSLPLASNTDTQYF. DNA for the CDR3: TGTGCCAGCAGCTTGCCGCTAGCGTCAAACACAGATACGCAGTATTTT.

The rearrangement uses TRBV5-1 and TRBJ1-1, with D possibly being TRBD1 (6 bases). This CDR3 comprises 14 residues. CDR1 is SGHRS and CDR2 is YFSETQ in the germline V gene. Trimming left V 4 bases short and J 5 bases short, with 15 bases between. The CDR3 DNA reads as TGCGCCAGCAGCACCAGGGGAGGGGGGACTGAAGCTTTCTTT. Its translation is CASSTRGGGTEAFF.

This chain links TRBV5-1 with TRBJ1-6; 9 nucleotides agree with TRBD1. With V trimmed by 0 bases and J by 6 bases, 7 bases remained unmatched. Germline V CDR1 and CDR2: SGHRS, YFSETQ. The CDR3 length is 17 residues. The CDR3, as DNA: TGCGCCAGCAGCTTGGGAGCCGGGACAGGGAGTAATTCACCCCTCCACTTT. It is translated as CASSLGAGTGSNSPLHF. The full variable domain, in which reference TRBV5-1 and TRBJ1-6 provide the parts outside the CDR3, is KAGVTQTPRYLIKTRGQQVTLSCSPISGHRSVSWYQQTPGQGLQFLFEYFSETQRNKGNFPGRFSGRQFSNSRSEMNVSTLELGDSALYLCASSLGAGTGSNSPLHFGNGTRLTVT.

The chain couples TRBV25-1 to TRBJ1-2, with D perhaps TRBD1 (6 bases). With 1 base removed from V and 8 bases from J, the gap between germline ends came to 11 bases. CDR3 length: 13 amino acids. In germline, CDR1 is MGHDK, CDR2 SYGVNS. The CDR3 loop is CASSEFAGVGYTF. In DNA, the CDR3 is TGTGCCAGCAGTGAATTCGCAGGGGTCGGCTACACCTTC.

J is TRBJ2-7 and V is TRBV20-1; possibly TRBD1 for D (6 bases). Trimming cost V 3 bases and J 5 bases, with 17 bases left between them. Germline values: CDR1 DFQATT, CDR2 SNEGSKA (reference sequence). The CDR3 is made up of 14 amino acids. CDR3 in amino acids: CSASKTQGGNEQYV. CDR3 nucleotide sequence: TGCAGTGCTAGTAAAACACAAGGGGGTAACGAGCAGTACGTC.

This chain's CDR3 is CASSPEDYYEQFF. The CDR3 nucleotides read TGCGCCAGCAGCCCAGAGGATTACTATGAGCAGTTCTTC. V is TRBV4-3 and J is TRBJ2-1, with unresolved D. CDR1 and CDR2 (germline): LGHNA, YSLEER. This CDR3 has 13 residues. V dropped 4 bases and J dropped 8 bases, with 12 bases sitting between them.

Here the CDR3 reads CASSRQDRDNSPLHF. In nucleotides, the CDR3 is TGCGCCAGCAGCCGTCAGGACAGAGATAATTCACCCCTCCACTTT. V gene TRBV5-1 combines with J gene TRBJ1-6; tentatively, D is TRBD1 (6 bases). V lost 4 bases and J lost 5, with 13 bases in between. CDR3 size: 15 residues. Per the germline V gene, CDR1 is SGHRS and CDR2 is YFSETQ.

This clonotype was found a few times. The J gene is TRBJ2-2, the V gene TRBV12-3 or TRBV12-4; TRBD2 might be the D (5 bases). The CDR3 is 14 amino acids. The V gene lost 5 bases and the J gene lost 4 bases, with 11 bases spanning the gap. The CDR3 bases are TGTGCCAGCAGTAAGAGCGGTTTCACCGGGGAGCTGTTTTTT. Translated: CASSKSGFTGELFF.

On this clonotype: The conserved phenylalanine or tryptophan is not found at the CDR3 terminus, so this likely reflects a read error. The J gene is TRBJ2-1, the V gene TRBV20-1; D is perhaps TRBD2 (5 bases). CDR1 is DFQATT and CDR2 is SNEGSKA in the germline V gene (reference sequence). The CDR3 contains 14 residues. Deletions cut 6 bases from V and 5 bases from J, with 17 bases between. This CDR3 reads CSASGQPHDNEQFL. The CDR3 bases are TGCAGTGCAAGCGGCCAACCACACGACAATGAGCAGTTCTTA.

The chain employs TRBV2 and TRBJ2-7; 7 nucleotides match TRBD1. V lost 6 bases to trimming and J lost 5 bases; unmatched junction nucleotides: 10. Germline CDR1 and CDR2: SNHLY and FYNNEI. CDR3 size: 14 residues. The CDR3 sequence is CASSLQGSFDEQYV. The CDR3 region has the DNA TGTGCCAGCAGCTTACAGGGGAGCTTCGACGAGCAGTACGTC.

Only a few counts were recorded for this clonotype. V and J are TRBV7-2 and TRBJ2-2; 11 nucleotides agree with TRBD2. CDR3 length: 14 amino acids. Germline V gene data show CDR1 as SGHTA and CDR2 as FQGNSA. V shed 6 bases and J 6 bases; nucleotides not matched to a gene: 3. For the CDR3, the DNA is TGTGCCAGCAGGGCACTAGCGGGGGCCGGGGAGCTGTTTTTT. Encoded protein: CASRALAGAGELFF.

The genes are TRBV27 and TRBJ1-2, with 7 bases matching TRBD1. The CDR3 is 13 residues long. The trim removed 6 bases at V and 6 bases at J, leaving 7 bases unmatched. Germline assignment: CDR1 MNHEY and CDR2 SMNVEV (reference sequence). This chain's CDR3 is CASRIDRVHGYTF. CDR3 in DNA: TGTGCCAGCAGGATAGACAGGGTACATGGCTACACCTTC.

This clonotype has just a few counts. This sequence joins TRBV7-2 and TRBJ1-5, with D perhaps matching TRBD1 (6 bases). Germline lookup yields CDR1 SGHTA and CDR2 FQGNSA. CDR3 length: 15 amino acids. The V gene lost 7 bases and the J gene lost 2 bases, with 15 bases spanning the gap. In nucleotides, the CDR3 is TGTGCCAGCACCCCCCCGGGGGGCGGCAATCAGCCCCAGCATTTT. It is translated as CASTPPGGGNQPQHF.

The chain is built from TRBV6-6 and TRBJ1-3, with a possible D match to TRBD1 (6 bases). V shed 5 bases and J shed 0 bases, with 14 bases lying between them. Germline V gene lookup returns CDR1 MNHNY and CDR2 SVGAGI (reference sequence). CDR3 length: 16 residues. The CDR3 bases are TGTGCCAGCAGTCGAAAACAGGGTAGCTCTGGAAACACCATATATTTT. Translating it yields CASSRKQGSSGNTIYF.